This T cell receptor (beta chain) was sequenced in a study of identical twins listed by TCRdb under 2016. General notes on the study: TCR alpha and beta repertoires from monozygotic twins, unrelated adults of various ages and cord blood were deep-sequenced to test whether fetal clonotypes persist. Replicate twin experiments were performed at different times using different library preparation protocols to rule out contamination.

From the cysteine up to the phenylalanine, the CDR3 has a length of 15 residues. Only the CDR3 part of the read is kept: 45 bases, read in frame from the first base. V lost 4 bases and J lost 7 bases; the stretch between them is 15 bases long. The germline V gene provides CDR1 SGHRS and CDR2 YFSETQ. Study-wide findings and limitations: In monozygotic twins, out-of-frame TCR alpha sharing was systematically underestimated by recombination models, although the models agreed with sharing between unrelated individuals. Because the same donors could not be followed over many years, the conclusions relied on cross-sectional statistical analysis. Fewer insertions were carried by abundant cord blood beta clonotypes; a weaker similar trend was observed in young adult naive repertoires, while no such trend was observed in memory repertoires. Invariant T cells such as MAIT and iNKT could partly confound zero-insertion analyses, though diverse VJ usage argued against this for most clonotypes. Compared with coincidental sharing between unrelated individuals, an excess of low generation-probability sequences was observed among out-of-frame TCR alpha sequences shared between twins. Excess twin sharing in beta out-of-frame sequences was weaker because fewer shared sequences lowered the signal-to-noise ratio.

As to this clonotype: Its antigen remains unidentified. Within one base of it there is no much larger clone, and no base qualities were kept.

The library was produced with 5' RACE. The sequencing machine was an Illumina HiSeq 2000. A universal primer binding site was introduced by template switching, and a unique molecular identifier was present in the final cDNA, enabling accurate counting of TCR cDNA molecules. Specific primers in the conserved constant-segment region were used to synthesize first-strand cDNA for TCR alpha and beta chains. To control for contamination, every cDNA library carried two barcodes: a SMART-Mk sample barcode plus Illumina barcodes. TruSeq adapter sequences and Illumina sample barcodes were added in two successive PCR steps. The TCR alpha and beta cDNA libraries were sequenced on the Illumina HiSeq platform using custom primers. As for the original processing: Unique molecular identifiers were extracted from raw reads with MiGEC, and CDR3 positions were determined with MiXCR. Recombination models were inferred per individual with the repgenHMM and IGoR tools using an EM algorithm. The analysis of shared clonotypes was done with the tcR package in R, with sharing normalized by the product of cloneset sizes. To study raw recombination free of thymic and clonal selection effects, out-of-frame nonproductive sequences were analyzed. TCRdb's own reprocessing of the public reads used fastp at Q25 and MiXCR and kept productive beta chains. Rows with a matching CDR3 protein are joined into one entry that keeps the most common DNA and genes. None of the V and J calls come from the authors' own analysis; TCRdb made them. The sample table records about 1.7 million distinct CDR3 sequences; under 35% of these occur just once. The ten largest make up around 0.25% of the sample.

Every donor was a healthy Caucasian. The V and J segments used are TRBV5-1 and TRBJ1-6, with the D segment identity uncertain. The sequenced sample consisted of cord blood. This sequence was found in a newborn girl in good health. The DNA is as follows: TGCGCCAGCAGCCCGAGTACCCTGGGGAATTCACCCCTCCACTTT. Its product reads: CASSPSTLGNSPLHF.